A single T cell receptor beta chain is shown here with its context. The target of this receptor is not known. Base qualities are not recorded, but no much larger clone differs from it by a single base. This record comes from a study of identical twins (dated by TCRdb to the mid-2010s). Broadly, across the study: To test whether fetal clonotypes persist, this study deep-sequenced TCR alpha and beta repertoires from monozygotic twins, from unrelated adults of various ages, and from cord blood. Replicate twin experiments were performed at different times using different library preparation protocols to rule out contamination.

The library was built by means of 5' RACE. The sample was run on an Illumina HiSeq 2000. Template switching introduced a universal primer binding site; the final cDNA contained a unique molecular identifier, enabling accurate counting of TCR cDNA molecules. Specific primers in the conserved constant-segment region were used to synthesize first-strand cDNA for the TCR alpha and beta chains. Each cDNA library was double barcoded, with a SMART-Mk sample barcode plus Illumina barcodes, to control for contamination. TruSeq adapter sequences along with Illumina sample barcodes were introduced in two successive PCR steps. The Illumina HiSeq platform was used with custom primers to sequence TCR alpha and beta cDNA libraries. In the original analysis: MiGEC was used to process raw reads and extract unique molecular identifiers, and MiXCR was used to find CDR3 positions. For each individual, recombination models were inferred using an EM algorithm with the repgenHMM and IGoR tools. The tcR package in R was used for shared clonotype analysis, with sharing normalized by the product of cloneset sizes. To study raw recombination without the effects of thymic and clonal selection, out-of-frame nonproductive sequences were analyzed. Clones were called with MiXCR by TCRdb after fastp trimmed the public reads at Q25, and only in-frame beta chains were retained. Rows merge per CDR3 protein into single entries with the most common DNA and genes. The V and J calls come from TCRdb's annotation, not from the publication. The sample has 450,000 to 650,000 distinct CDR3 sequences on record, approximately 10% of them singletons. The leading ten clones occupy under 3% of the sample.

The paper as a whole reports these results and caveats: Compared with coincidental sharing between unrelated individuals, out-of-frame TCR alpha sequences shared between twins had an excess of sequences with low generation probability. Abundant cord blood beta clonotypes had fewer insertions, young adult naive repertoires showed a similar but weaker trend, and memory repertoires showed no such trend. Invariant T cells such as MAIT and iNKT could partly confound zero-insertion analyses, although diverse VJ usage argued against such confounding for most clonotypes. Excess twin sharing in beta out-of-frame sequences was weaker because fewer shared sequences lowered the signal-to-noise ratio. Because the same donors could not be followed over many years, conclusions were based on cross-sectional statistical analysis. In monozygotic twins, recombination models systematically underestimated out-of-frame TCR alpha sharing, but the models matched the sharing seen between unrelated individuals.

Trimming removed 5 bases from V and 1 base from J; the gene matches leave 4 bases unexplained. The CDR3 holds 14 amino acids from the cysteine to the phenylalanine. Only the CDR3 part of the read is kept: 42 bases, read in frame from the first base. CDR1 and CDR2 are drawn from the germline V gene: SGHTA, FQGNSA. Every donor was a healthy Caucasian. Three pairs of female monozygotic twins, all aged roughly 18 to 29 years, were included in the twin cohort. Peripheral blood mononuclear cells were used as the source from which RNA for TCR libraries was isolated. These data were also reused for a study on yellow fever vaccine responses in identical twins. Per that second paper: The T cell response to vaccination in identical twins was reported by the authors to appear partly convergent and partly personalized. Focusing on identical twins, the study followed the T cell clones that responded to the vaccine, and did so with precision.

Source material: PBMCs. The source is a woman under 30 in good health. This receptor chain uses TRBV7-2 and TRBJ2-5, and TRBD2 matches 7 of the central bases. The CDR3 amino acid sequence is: CASSVWGGQETQYF. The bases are TGTGCCAGCAGCGTTTGGGGGGGCCAAGAGACCCAGTACTTC.